This TCR beta chain is from a study of blood T cells in healthy people across ages. Healthy Caucasians from Russia aged about 6 to 90 served as donors. A second PCR of roughly 7 to 11 cycles used a sample-barcoded 5' primer and a J-beta primer mix. TCRdb itself ran the 5' RACE reads through MiXCR, one entry per CDR3 protein. The data show some 1.4 million distinct CDR3 sequences, with around 42% seen just once and roughly 8.2% held by the top ten. Study outcomes and limitations: The study regarded diversity estimates from one million T cells as underestimates. Across samples, TCR beta diversity tracked strongly with naive T cell percentage.

V was pared by 5 bases and J by 6 bases, with 7 bases of the junction left unmatched. This CDR3 contains 14 residues. CDR1 and CDR2 from the germline V gene are ENHRY and SYGVKD. A remark on this clonotype: Its antigen is unidentified.

This clonotype originated in a woman younger than 30 in good health. The J gene is TRBJ2-1, the V gene TRBV10-3, with TRBD1 identical over 7 bases. What was sequenced was blood. The DNA for the CDR3 is TGTGCCATCAGTACCGGGACAGAGGCCAATGAGCAGTTCTTC. Translating gives CAISTGTEANEQFF.